This TCR beta chain originates from a study of identical twins (dated by TCRdb to between 2015 and 2016). General notes on the study: The study deep-sequenced TCR alpha and beta repertoires from monozygotic twins, unrelated adults of various ages and cord blood to test whether fetal clonotypes persist. Replicate twin experiments were performed at different times using different library preparation protocols to rule out contamination. Study-wide conclusions, independent of this receptor: Because the same donors could not be followed over many years, conclusions were based on cross-sectional statistical analysis. Out-of-frame TCR alpha sequences shared between twins showed an excess of low generation-probability sequences compared with coincidental sharing between unrelated individuals. In monozygotic twins, recombination models systematically underestimated out-of-frame TCR alpha sharing, but the models matched the sharing seen between unrelated individuals. Invariant T cells such as MAIT and iNKT could partly confound zero-insertion analyses, although diverse VJ usage argued against such confounding for most clonotypes. Fewer insertions were carried by abundant cord blood beta clonotypes, a similar but weaker trend appeared in young adult naive repertoires, and no such trend appeared in memory repertoires. A weaker excess of twin sharing was found in beta out-of-frame sequences because the signal-to-noise ratio was lowered by fewer shared sequences.

Library preparation employed 5' RACE. TCRdb records Illumina HiSeq 2000 as the sequencer. Template switching introduced a universal primer binding site; the final cDNA contained a unique molecular identifier, enabling accurate counting of TCR cDNA molecules. First-strand cDNA for TCR alpha and beta chains was synthesized from specific primers in the conserved constant-segment region. To control for contamination, every cDNA library carried two barcodes: a SMART-Mk sample barcode plus Illumina barcodes. Two successive PCR steps introduced TruSeq adapter sequences along with Illumina sample barcodes. TCR alpha and beta cDNA libraries were sequenced on the Illumina HiSeq platform with custom primers. Per the source publication's procedure: Unique molecular identifiers were extracted from raw reads with MiGEC, and CDR3 positions were determined with MiXCR. Recombination models were inferred per individual with the repgenHMM and IGoR tools using an EM algorithm. Shared clonotype analysis was performed with the tcR package in R, normalizing sharing by the product of cloneset sizes. Out-of-frame nonproductive sequences were analyzed to study raw recombination free of thymic and clonal selection effects. Using fastp at Q25 and MiXCR, TCRdb reprocessed the public reads and kept productive beta chains. Records with the same CDR3 protein are collapsed into one entry carrying the most frequent genes and DNA. What appears here as the V and J calls and clone size reflects TCRdb's work, not the paper's. This sample holds 450,000 to 650,000 distinct CDR3 sequences; over 12% were observed only once. Roughly 0.46% of the sample lies in the top ten.

On this clonotype: The target of this receptor is not known. There are no base qualities to consult, and no much larger clone falls within one base.

Every donor was a healthy Caucasian. Three pairs of female monozygotic twins, all aged 18 to 29 years, were included in the twin cohort. CD4+ and CD8+ T cell populations were isolated with positive isolation kits from Invitrogen. V is shortened by 3 bases, J by 5 bases, and the region joining them spans 19 bases. The CDR3 has 16 amino acids, counting the end cysteine and phenylalanine. Only the CDR3 DNA is retained, 48 bases long and in frame from the first base. The sample was also reused in another study, on yellow fever vaccine responses in identical twins. The other study reports the following: According to the authors, the vaccine-induced T cell response in identical twins seemed to be partly convergent and partly specific to each individual. In the study, vaccine-responding T cell clones were precisely tracked in identical twins.

The source material was CD4+ T cells sorted from blood. The chain couples TRBV12-3 or TRBV12-4 to TRBJ1-1, with the D gene not confidently named. This clonotype was obtained from a woman aged 18-30 years in good health. The CDR3 protein is CASSFGAAQGRTEAFF. The nucleotide sequence is TGTGCCAGCAGTTTTGGAGCCGCTCAAGGCCGGACTGAAGCTTTCTTT.